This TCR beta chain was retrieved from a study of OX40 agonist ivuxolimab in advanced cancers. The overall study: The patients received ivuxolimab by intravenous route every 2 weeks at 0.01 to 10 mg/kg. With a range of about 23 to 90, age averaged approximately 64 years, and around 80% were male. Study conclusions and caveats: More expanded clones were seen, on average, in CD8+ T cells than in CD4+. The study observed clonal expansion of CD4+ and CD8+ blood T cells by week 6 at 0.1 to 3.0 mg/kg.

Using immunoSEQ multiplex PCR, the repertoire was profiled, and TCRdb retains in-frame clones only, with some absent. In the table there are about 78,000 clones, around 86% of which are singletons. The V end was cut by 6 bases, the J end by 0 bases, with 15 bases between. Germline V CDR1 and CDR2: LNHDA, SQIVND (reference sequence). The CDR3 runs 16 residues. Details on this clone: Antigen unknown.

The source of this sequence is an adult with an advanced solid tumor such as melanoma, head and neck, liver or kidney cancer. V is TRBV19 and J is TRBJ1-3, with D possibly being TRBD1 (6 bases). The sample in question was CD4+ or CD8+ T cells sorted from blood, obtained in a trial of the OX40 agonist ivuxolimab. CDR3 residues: CASRKQGDSSGNTIYF. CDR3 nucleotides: TGTGCCAGTAGAAAACAGGGCGACTCCTCTGGAAACACCATATATTTT.